Sequencing of this T cell receptor beta chain was carried out in a study of T cells in Graves' hyperthyroidism and ophthalmopathy. As for the study in general: The blood sample was taken at first diagnosis, before treatment began. General study findings and limits: The model anticipated ophthalmopathy a median about six months pre-onset. A model of 13 V-J features distinguished ophthalmopathy from stable hyperthyroidism.

Germline lookup yields CDR1 DFQATT and CDR2 SNEGSKA (reference sequence). The length of the CDR3 is 14 residues. The ends were cut back, 4 bases at V and 6 bases at J, with 18 bases in the middle. This clonotype was seen many times. Its cognate antigen is unknown. Amplification yielded TCR beta CDR3 regions, with RNA transcripts as the source. Carried out on the TCR CDR3, a first-round RT-PCR used the HTBI primer set. TCRdb processed the multiplex PCR reads anew with MiXCR; each CDR3 protein has one entry. This table holds some 350,000 distinct CDR3 sequences, about 13% found once. Extraction of PBMCs used more than 8.5 ml of fresh peripheral blood.

The clonotype was recovered from a middle-aged woman with Graves' ophthalmopathy. The sample taken for sequencing was blood. V and J are TRBV20-1 and TRBJ1-2; possible D gene TRBD1, 5 bases. Here the CDR3 reads CSAIGGDLRNGYTF. The DNA for the CDR3 is TGCAGTGCTATCGGAGGGGATTTAAGGAATGGCTACACCTTC.